These T cell receptor beta chains were read from a single sample in a study of shared clonotypes between healthy human individuals. The protocol was immunoSEQ multiplex PCR, while the TCRdb copy is restricted to in-frame clones and leaves out a portion. Of some 2,400,000 clones listed, more than 90% are singletons. The sequencing input was naive CD4+ T cells sorted from blood. Receptors were obtained from a man younger than 35 in good health. Both conserved end residues are part of each CDR3. Fields, in order: clone size, V gene, D gene, J gene, CDR3 DNA, CDR3 protein. D genes are given only for firm matches. Clone sizes are given selectively: once, few, many, or a class where the clone is expanded.

>.|TRBV5-6|.|TRBJ1-2
TGTGCCAGCAGCTACCTGGGGGATGGCTACACCTTC
CASSYLGDGYTF
>.|TRBV5-6|TRBD1|TRBJ1-1
TGTGCCAGCAGGCTTCAGGGGGGAGGCACTGAAGCTTTCTTT
CASRLQGGGTEAFF
>.|TRBV6-6|.|TRBJ1-1
TGTGCCAGCAGGCCCGGGACGGTGAACACTGAAGCTTTCTTT
CASRPGTVNTEAFF
>.|TRBV7-2|.|TRBJ1-5
TGTGCCAGCAGCCCTGCGGGGGGAGGCAATCAGCCCCAGCATTTT
CASSPAGGGNQPQHF
>.|TRBV11-2|.|TRBJ2-7
TGTGCCAGCAGCCAATCGGGGCAGGGCCCCTACGAGCAGTACTTC
CASSQSGQGPYEQYF
>.|TRBV6-1|.|TRBJ1-5
TGTGCCAGCAGTTTAGACAGCTTCTCTCAGCCCCAGCATTTT
CASSLDSFSQPQHF
>.|TRBV2|TRBD1|TRBJ1-2
TGTGCCATCCGCGCAACAGGGGGCGTTAACTATGGCTACACCTTC
CAIRATGGVNYGYTF
>.|TRBV4-2|TRBD1|TRBJ1-3
TGTGCCAGCAGCCAAGATCAGGGACAGGGCGGAAACACCATATATTTT
CASSQDQGQGGNTIYF
>.|TRBV5-4|TRBD2|TRBJ2-5
TGTGCCAGCAGCCATCCGGGACTACATCAAGAGACCCAGTACTTC
CASSHPGLHQETQYF
>.|TRBV29-1|.|TRBJ2-7
TGCAGCGCCTCCGATCGGGGCATGTTTGGGTACGAGCAGTACTTC
CSASDRGMFGYEQYF
>.|TRBV4-1|TRBD2|TRBJ2-7
TGCGCCAGCAGCCGTTACCCCGAGGGCGGGGGGGCCTCTTCGTCCTACGAGCAGTACTTC
CASSRYPEGGGASSSYEQYF
>once|TRBV6-1|.|TRBJ1-5
TGTGCCAGCAGTGAAATAGGGGGTCTGGGTCAGCCCCAGCATTTT
CASSEIGGLGQPQHF
>.|TRBV7-2|.|TRBJ2-7
TGTGCCAGCAGCTTTGCACTTTTCGAGCAGTACTTC
CASSFALFEQYF